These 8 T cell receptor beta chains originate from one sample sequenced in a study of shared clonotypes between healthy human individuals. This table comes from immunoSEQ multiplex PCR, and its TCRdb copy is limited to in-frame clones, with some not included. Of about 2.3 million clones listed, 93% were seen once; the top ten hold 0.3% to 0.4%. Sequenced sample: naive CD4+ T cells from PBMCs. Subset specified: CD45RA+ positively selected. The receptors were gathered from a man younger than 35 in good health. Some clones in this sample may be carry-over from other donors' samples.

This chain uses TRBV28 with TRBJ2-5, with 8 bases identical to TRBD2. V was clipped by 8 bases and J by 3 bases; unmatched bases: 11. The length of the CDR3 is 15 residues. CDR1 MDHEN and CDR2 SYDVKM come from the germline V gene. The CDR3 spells CASSRGRAGEETQYF. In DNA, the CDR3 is TGTGCCAGCTCAAGGGGAAGAGCGGGGGAAGAGACCCAGTACTTC.

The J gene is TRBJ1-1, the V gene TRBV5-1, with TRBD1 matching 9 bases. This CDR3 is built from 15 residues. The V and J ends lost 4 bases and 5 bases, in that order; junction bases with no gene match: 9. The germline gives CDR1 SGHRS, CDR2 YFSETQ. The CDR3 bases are TGCGCCAGCAGCCTTAGGACAGGGGTAGGGACTGAAGCTTTCTTT. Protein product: CASSLRTGVGTEAFF.

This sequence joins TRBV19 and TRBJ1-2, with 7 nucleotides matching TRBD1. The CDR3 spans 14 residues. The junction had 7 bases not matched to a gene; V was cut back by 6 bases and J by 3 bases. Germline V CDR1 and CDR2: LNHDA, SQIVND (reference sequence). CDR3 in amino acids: CASRGTGVDYGYTF. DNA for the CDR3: TGTGCCAGTAGGGGAACAGGGGTAGACTATGGCTACACCTTC.

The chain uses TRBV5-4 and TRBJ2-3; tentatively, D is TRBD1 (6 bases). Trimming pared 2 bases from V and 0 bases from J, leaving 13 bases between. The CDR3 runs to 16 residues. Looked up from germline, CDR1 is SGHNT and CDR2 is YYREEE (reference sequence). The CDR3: CASSFRDTGSTDTQYF. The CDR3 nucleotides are TGTGCCAGCAGCTTCCGGGACACCGGTAGCACAGATACGCAGTATTTT. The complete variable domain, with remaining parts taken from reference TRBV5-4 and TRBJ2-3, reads ETGVTQSPTHLIKTRGQQVTLRCSSQSGHNTVSWYQQALGQGPQFIFQYYREEENGRGNFPPRFSGLQFPNYSSELNVNALELDDSALYLCASSFRDTGSTDTQYFGPGTRLTVL.

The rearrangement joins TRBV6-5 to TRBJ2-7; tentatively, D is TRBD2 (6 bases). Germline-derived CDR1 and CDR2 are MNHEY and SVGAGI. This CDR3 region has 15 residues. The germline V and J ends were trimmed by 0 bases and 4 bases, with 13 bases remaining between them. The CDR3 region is CASSYSGGSGYEQYF. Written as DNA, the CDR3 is TGTGCCAGCAGTTACTCTGGGGGTAGCGGATACGAGCAGTACTTC.

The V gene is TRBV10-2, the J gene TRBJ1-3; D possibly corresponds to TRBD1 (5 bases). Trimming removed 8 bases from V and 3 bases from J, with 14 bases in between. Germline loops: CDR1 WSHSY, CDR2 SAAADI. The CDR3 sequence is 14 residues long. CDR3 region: CASRGTVYGNTIYF. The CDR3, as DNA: TGCGCCAGCCGCGGGACCGTTTATGGAAACACCATATATTTT.

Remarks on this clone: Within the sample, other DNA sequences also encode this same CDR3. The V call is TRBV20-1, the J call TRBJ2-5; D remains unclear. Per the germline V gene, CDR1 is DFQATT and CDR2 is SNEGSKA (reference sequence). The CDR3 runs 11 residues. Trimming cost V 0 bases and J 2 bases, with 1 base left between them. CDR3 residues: CSAREQETQYF. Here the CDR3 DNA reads TGCAGTGCTAGAGAGCAAGAGACCCAGTACTTC.

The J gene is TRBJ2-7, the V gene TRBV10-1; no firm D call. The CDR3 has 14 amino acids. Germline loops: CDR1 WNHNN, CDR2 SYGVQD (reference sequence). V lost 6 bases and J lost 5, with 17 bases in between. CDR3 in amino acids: CASSKDAAGHEQYF. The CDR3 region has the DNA TGCGCCAGCAGCAAAGACGCGGCCGGCCACGAGCAGTACTTC.